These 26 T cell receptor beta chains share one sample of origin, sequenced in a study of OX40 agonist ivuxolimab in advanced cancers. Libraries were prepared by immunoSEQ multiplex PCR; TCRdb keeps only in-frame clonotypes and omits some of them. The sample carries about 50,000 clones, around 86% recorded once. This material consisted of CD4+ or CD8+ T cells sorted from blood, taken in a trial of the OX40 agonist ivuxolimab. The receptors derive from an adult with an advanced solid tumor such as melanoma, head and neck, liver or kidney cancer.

Here the CDR3 DNA reads TGTGCCAGCAGCACCACCGTCAGCGGGGGGGCCATCACAGATACGCAGTATTTT. Translated, it gives CASSTTVSGGAITDTQYF. The gene calls are TRBV9 and TRBJ2-3; TRBD2 agrees at 10 bases. The V gene end was trimmed by 4 bases and the J gene end by 2 bases; junction bases not matched to a gene: 13. There are 18 residues in the CDR3. Germline V lookup: CDR1 SGDLS, CDR2 YYNGEE.

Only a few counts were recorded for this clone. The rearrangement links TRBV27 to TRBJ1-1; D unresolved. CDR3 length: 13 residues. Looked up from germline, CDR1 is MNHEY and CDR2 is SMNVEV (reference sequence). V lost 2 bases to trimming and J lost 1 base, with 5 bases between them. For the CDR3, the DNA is TGTGCCAGCAGTTTAATGCAGAACACTGAAGCTTTCTTT. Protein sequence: CASSLMQNTEAFF.

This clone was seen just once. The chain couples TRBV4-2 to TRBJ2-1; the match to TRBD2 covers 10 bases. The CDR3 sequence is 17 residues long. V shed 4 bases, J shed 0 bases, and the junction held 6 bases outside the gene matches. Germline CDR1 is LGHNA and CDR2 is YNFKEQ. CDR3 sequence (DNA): TGTGCCAGCAGCCCATGGCTAGCGGGGGACTCCTACAATGAGCAGTTCTTC. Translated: CASSPWLAGDSYNEQFF.

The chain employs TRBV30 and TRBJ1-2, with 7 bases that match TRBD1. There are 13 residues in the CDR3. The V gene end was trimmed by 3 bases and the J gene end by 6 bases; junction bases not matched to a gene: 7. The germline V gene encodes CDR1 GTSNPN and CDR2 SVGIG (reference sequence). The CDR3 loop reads CAWSPTGNDGYTF. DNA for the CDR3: TGTGCCTGGAGCCCGACAGGGAACGATGGCTACACCTTC.

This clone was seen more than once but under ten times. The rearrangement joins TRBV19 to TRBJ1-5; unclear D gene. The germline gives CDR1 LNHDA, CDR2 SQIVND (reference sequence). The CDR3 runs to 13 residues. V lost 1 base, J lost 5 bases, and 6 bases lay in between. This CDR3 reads CASSIVPHQPQHF. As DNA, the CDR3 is TGTGCCAGTAGTATAGTTCCCCATCAGCCCCAGCATTTT.

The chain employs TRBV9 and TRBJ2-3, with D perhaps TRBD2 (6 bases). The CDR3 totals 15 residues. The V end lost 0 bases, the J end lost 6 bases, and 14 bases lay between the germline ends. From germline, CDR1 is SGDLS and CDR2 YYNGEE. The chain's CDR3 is CASSVGLALGDTQYF. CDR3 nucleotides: TGTGCCAGCAGCGTAGGGCTAGCGTTGGGCGATACGCAGTATTTT.

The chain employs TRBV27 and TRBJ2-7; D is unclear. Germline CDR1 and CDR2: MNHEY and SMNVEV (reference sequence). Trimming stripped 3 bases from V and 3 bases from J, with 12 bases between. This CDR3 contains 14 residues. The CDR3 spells CASSFSPRGYEQYF. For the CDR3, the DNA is TGTGCCAGCAGTTTCTCCCCCCGCGGCTACGAGCAGTACTTC.

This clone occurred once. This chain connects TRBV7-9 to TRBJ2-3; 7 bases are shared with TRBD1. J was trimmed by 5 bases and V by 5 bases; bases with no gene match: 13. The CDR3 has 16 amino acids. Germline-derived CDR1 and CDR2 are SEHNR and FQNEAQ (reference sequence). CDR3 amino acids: CASSNRQGLRVDTQYF. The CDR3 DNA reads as TGTGCCAGCAGCAACCGACAGGGATTGAGGGTAGATACGCAGTATTTT.

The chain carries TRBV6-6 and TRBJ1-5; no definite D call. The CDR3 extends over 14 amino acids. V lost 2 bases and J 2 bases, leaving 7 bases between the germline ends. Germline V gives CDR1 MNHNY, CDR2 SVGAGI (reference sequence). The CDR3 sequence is CASSYRSGNQPQHF. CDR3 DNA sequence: TGTGCCAGCAGTTACCGTTCTGGCAATCAGCCCCAGCATTTT.

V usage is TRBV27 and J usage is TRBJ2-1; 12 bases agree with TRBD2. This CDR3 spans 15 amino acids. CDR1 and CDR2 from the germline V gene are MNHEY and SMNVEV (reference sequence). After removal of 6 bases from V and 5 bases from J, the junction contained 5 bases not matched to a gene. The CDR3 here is CASRPTSGGNNEQFF. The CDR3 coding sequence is TGTGCCAGCAGGCCTACTAGCGGGGGGAACAATGAGCAGTTCTTC.

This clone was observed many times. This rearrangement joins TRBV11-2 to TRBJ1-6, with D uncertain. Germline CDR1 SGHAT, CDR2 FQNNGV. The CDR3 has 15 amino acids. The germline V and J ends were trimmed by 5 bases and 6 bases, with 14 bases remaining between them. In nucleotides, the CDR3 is TGTGCCAGCAGCCTAAACACGGGCGGTAATTCACCCCTCCACTTT. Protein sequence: CASSLNTGGNSPLHF.

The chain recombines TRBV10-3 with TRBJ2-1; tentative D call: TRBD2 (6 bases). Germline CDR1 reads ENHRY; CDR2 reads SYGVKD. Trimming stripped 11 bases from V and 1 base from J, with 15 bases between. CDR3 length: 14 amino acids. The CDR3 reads CAVQAEGSYNEQFF. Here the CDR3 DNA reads TGTGCCGTACAGGCGGAGGGGTCCTACAATGAGCAGTTCTTC.

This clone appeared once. CDR3 residues: CASSHLLAPIQETQYF. The DNA for the CDR3 is TGTGCCAGCAGCCACTTACTAGCTCCCATACAAGAGACCCAGTACTTC. The chain has TRBV14 and TRBJ2-5; maybe TRBD2 (6 bases). V shed 3 bases and J shed 2 bases, with 16 bases lying between them. Germline V gene sequence: CDR1 SGHDN, CDR2 FVKESK. This CDR3 comprises 16 residues.

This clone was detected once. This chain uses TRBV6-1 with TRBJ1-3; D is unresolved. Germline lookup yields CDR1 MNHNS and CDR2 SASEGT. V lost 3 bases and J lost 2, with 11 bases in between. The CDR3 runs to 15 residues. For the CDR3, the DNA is TGTGCCAGCAGTGACCCCGGGATTGCTGGAAACACCATATATTTT. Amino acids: CASSDPGIAGNTIYF.

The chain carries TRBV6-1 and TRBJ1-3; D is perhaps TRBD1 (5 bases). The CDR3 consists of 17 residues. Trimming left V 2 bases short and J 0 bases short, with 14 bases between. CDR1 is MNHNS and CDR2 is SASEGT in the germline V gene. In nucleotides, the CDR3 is TGTGCCAGCAGTGAAATTGCAGGGAAGAGCTCTGGAAACACCATATATTTT. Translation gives CASSEIAGKSSGNTIYF.

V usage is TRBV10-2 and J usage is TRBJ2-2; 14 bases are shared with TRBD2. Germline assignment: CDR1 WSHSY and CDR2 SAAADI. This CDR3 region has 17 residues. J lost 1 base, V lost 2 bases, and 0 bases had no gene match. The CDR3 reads CASSEGTSGGNTGELFF. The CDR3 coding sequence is TGCGCCAGCAGTGAGGGGACTAGCGGGGGGAACACCGGGGAGCTGTTTTTT.

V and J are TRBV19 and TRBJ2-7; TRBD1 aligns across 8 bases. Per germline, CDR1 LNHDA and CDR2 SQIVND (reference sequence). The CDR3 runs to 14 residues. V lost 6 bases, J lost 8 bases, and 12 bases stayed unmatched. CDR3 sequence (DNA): TGTGCCAGTAGCAATCAGGGACAGGAACAAAAGCAGTACTTC. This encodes CASSNQGQEQKQYF.

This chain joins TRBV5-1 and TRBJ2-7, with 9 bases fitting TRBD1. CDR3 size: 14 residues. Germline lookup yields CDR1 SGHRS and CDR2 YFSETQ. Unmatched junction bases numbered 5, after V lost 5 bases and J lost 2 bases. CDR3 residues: CASSPGTGTYEQYF. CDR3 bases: TGCGCCAGCAGTCCCGGGACAGGGACCTACGAGCAGTACTTC.

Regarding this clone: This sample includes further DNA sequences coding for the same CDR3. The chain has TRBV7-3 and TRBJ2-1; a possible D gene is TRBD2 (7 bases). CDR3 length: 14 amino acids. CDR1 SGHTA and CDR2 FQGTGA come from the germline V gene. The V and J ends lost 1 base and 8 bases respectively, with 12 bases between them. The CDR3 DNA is TGTGCCAGCAGCTTAATAGGGGGGGTCCATGAGCAGTTCTTC. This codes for CASSLIGGVHEQFF.

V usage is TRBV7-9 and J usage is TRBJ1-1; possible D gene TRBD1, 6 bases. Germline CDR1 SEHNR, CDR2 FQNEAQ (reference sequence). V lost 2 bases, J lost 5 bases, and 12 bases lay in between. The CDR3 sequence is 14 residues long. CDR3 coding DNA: TGTGCCAGCAGCTTAATCGGGGGGCTGACTGAAGCTTTCTTT. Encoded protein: CASSLIGGLTEAFF.

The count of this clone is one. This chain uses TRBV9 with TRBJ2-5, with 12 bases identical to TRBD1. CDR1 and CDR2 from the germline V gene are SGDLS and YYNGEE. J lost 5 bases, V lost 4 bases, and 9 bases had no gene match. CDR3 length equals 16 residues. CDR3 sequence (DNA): TGTGCCAGCAGCCTAACCGGGACAGGGGGCGGGGAGACCCAGTACTTC. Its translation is CASSLTGTGGGETQYF.

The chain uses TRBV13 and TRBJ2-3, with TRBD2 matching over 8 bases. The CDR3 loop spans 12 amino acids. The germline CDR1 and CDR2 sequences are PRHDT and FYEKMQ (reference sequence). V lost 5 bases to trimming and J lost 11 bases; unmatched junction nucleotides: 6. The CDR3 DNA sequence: TGTGCCAGCAGCCGGGGGGGACTAGAGCAGTATTTT. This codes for CASSRGGLEQYF.

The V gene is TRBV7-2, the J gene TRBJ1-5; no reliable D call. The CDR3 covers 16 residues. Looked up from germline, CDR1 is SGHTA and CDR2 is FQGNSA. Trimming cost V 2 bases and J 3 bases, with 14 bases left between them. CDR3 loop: CASSLLFVEFNQPQHF. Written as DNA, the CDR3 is TGTGCCAGCAGCTTATTGTTTGTGGAGTTCAATCAGCCCCAGCATTTT.

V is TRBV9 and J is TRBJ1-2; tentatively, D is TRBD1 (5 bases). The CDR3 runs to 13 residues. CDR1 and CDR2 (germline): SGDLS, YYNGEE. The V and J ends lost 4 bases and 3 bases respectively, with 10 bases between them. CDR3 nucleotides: TGTGCCAGCAGCCTTCCAGGGTACTATGGCTACACCTTC. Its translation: CASSLPGYYGYTF. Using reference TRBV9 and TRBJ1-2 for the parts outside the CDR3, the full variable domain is DSGVTQTPKHLITATGQRVTLRCSPRSGDLSVYWYQQSLDQGLQFLIQYYNGEERAKGNILERFSAQQFPDLHSELNLSSLELGDSALYFCASSLPGYYGYTFGSGTRLTVV.

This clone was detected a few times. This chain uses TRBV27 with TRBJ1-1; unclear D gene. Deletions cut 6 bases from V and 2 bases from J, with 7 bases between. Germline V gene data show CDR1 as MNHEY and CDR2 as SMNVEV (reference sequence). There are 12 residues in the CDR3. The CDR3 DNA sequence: TGTGCCAGCAGGTCCGGCAACACTGAAGCTTTCTTT. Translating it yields CASRSGNTEAFF.

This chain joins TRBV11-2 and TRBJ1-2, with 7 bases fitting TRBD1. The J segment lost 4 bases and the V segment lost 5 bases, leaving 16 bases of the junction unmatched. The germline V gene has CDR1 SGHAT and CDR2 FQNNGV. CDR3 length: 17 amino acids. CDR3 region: CASSTEGGGAFSYGYTF. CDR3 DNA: TGTGCCAGCAGCACAGAGGGAGGGGGCGCGTTTTCCTATGGCTACACCTTC.